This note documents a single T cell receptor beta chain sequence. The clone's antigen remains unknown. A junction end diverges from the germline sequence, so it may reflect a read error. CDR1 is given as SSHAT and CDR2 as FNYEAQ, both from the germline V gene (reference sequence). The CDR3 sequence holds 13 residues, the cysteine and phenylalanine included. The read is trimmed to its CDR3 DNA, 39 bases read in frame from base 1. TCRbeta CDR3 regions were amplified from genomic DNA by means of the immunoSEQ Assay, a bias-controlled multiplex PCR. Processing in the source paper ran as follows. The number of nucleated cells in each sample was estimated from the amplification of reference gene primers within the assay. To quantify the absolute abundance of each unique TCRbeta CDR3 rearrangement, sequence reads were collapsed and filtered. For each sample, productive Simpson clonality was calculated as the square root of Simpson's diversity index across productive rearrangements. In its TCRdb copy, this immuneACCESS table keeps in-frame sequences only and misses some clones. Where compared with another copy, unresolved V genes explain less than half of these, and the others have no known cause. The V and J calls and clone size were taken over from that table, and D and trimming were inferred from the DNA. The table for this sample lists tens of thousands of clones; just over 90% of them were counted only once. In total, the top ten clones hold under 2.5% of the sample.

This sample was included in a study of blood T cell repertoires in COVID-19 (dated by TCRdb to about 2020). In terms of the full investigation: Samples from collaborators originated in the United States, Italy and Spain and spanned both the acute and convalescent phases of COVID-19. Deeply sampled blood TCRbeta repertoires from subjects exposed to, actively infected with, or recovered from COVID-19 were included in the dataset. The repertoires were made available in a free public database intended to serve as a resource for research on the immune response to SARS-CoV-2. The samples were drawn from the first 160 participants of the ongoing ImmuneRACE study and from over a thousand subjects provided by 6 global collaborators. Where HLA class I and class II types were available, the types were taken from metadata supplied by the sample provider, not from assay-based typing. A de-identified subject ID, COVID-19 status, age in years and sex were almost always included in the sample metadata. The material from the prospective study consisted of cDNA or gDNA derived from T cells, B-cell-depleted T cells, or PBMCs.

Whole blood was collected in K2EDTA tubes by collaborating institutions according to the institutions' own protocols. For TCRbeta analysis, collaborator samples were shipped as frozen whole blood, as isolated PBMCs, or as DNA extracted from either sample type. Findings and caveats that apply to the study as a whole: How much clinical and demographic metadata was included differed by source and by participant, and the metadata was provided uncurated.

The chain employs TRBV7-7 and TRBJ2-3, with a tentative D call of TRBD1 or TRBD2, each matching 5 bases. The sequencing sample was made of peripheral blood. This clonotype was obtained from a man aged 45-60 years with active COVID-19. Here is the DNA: TGTGCTAGCAGCTTAGGGGAGACAGATACGCAGTATTTT. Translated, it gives CASSLGETDTQYF. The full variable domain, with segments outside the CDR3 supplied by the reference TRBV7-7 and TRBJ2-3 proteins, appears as GAGVSQSPRYKVTKRGQDVTLRCDPISSHATLYWYQQALGQGPEFLTYFNYEAQPDKSGLPSDRFSAERPEGSISTLTIQRTEQRDSAMYRCASSLGETDTQYFGPGTRLTVL.